These 22 T cell receptor beta chains were all obtained from the same sample, sequenced in a study of breast tumors, draining lymph nodes, adjacent tissues. TCRdb called the multiplex PCR reads again in MiXCR, with one record for every CDR3 protein. The sample records 200,000 to 300,000 distinct CDR3 sequences, 30% to 35% being singletons. Axillary draining lymph nodes of breast cancer patients supplied the node samples. Sequenced material: axillary lymph node tissue. These TCRs come from a female donor with breast cancer. Some clones in this sample may be carry-over from other donors' samples.

The gene calls are TRBV7-3 and TRBJ1-1; no firm D call. Trimming pared 2 bases from V and 0 bases from J, leaving 4 bases between. CDR3 length equals 13 residues. Germline CDR1 SGHTA, CDR2 FQGTGA. CDR3 loop: CASSLGMNTEAFF. The CDR3 region has the DNA TGTGCCAGCAGCTTAGGCATGAACACTGAAGCTTTCTTT. The entire variable domain, with the rest obtained from reference TRBV7-3 and TRBJ1-1, is as follows: GAGVSQTPSNKVTEKGKYVELRCDPISGHTALYWYRQSLGQGPEFLIYFQGTGAADDSGLPNDRFFAVRPEGSVSTLKIQRTERGDSAVYLCASSLGMNTEAFFGQGTRLTVV.

This clonotype was recorded only once. This may be a read error, as it is one base from a much larger clone. The chain carries TRBV6-5 and TRBJ2-3; TRBD1 is a possible D gene (5 bases). The CDR3 runs 13 residues. From germline, CDR1 is MNHEY and CDR2 SVGAGI. Between the trimmed V and J ends, which lost 6 bases and 2 bases, there was a span of 9 bases. In DNA form, the CDR3 reads TGTGCCAGCAGGGACAAGATCACAGATACGCAGTATTTT. It codes for CASRDKITDTQYF.

This clonotype appeared many times. This chain joins TRBV5-8 and TRBJ1-4; TRBD1 matches at 10 bases. CDR1 SGHTS and CDR2 YDEGEE come from the germline V gene. J lost 8 bases, V lost 6 bases, and 7 bases had no gene match. The CDR3 is made up of 14 amino acids. CDR3 DNA: TGTGCCAGCACGCAGACAGGGGGCGAGGAAAAACTGTTTTTT. Its protein is CASTQTGGEEKLFF.

This clonotype was counted ten times or more. The rearrangement uses TRBV14 and TRBJ2-1, with TRBD2 matching over 9 bases. From germline, CDR1 is SGHDN and CDR2 FVKESK. The CDR3 totals 16 residues. V lost 6 bases, J lost 10 bases, and 16 bases stayed unmatched. Written as DNA, the CDR3 is TGTGCCAGCAGTCTACTCGGCGGGGGGGGCCTGAGGGAGCAGTTCTTC. Encoded protein: CASSLLGGGGLREQFF.

A word on this clonotype: A read error may be the cause here, since a much bigger clone is one base away. This sequence joins TRBV5-1 and TRBJ2-1; 9 bases agree with TRBD1. CDR1 SGHRS and CDR2 YFSETQ come from the germline V gene. This CDR3 comprises 14 residues. CDR3 sequence: CASSRGTGRNKQFF. In DNA, the CDR3 is TGCGCCAGCAGCCGTGGGACAGGGCGCAATAAGCAGTTCTTC.

In its sample, this clonotype was seen many times. The rearrangement links TRBV29-1 to TRBJ2-1; 9 nucleotides match TRBD2. Germline trimming cut 8 bases from V and 6 bases from J; bases unmatched to any gene: 14. The length of the CDR3 is 15 residues. Germline assignment: CDR1 SQVTM and CDR2 ANQGSEA. The CDR3 spells CSPHGVAGDFNEQFF. The CDR3 DNA follows: TGCAGCCCCCATGGGGTAGCGGGAGACTTCAATGAGCAGTTCTTC.

This clonotype showed up many times. The J gene is TRBJ2-1, the V gene TRBV29-1, with a weak D call TRBD2 (5 bases). CDR1 SQVTM and CDR2 ANQGSEA come from the germline V gene. The CDR3 is 13 amino acids. Trimming took 7 bases from V and 0 from J, leaving 10 bases between them. The CDR3 sequence is CSAGGSSYNEQFF. The CDR3 DNA reads as TGCAGCGCCGGAGGTTCCTCCTACAATGAGCAGTTCTTC.

Concerning this clonotype itself: A read error may produce the germline difference seen at one junction end. V and J are TRBV7-8 and TRBJ2-5; 14 bases match TRBD2. The CDR3 runs to 17 residues. CDR1 is SGHVS and CDR2 is FQNEAQ in the germline V gene. CDR3 residues: CASSLGPGLAGADTQYF. CDR3 sequence (DNA): TGTGCCAGCAGCTTAGGACCGGGACTAGCGGGAGCAGATACGCAGTATTTC.

This clonotype was counted at least ten times. This chain links TRBV5-1 with TRBJ2-3; tentatively, D is TRBD1 or TRBD2 (5 bases each). The CDR3 covers 15 residues. Between the trimmed V and J ends, which lost 4 bases and 4 bases, there was a span of 16 bases. Germline V CDR1 and CDR2: SGHRS, YFSETQ. The CDR3 loop reads CASSTGTKRADTQYF. CDR3 nucleotide sequence: TGCGCCAGCAGCACCGGGACCAAGCGAGCAGATACGCAGTATTTT.

This clonotype has at least ten counts. J is TRBJ2-3 and V is TRBV20-1; 12 nucleotides line up with TRBD2. Germline V gene lookup returns CDR1 DFQATT and CDR2 SNEGSKA (reference sequence). This CDR3 contains 15 residues. V shed 5 bases and J 6 bases; nucleotides not matched to a gene: 9. The CDR3 loop is CSAVLAGGRFDTQYF. The CDR3, as DNA: TGCAGTGCTGTACTAGCGGGAGGACGGTTCGATACGCAGTATTTT.

Details on this clonotype: A much larger clonotype is one base distant, so this may be a read error. No conserved phenylalanine or tryptophan is present at the end of the CDR3, so a read error is the likely explanation. It is unclear where the CDR3 begins or ends on the DNA, so no DNA is shown, and the CDR3 is as TCRdb lists it. The J gene is TRBJ2-7, the V gene TRBV11-3; the table's D call TRBD2 went unverified against the DNA. The germline V gene encodes CDR1 SGHNT and CDR2 YENEEA. The CDR3 numbers 10 amino acids, ends counted. The CDR3 reads CASSRTSGAL.

In this sample, this clonotype turned up many times. CDR3 nucleotides: TGCAGTGCTCCGGGGCCTAATGAAAAACTGTTTTTT. Its protein product is CSAPGPNEKLFF. V usage is TRBV20-1 and J usage is TRBJ1-4; D is possibly TRBD1 (5 bases). With 5 bases removed from V and 3 bases from J, the gap between germline ends came to 7 bases. CDR1 DFQATT and CDR2 SNEGSKA come from the germline V gene (reference sequence). The CDR3 is 12 amino acids.

Points on this clonotype: Given a much more abundant clone one base away, this may be a read error. The chain has TRBV5-1 and TRBJ2-1; 9 positions agree with TRBD2. There are 16 residues in the CDR3. The germline V gene encodes CDR1 SGHRS and CDR2 YFSETQ. In DNA form, the CDR3 reads TGCGCCAGCAGCTTGGTTTTGGCGGGAGGGGGGAATGAGCGGTTCTTC. As protein: CASSLVLAGGGNERFF.

This clonotype was detected a few times. V and J are TRBV6-4 and TRBJ2-7; no firm D call. Germline values: CDR1 MRHNA, CDR2 SNTAGT. This CDR3 has 15 amino acids. The ends were cut back, 5 bases at V and 2 bases at J, with 16 bases in the middle. The CDR3 region is CASSHAGPIPYEQYF. As DNA, the CDR3 is TGTGCCAGCAGTCACGCCGGGCCAATCCCCTACGAGCAGTACTTC.

Regarding this clonotype: This may be a read error, as it is one base from a much larger clone. The CDR3 end shows no conserved phenylalanine or tryptophan, and so a read error is likely. The rearrangement links TRBV11-3 to TRBJ2-7; 12 bases align to TRBD2. CDR1 and CDR2 (germline): SGHNT, YENEEA. CDR3 length: 17 residues. V shed 5 bases, J shed 3 bases, and the junction held 11 bases outside the gene matches. The CDR3, as DNA: TGTGCCAGCAGCCCGGGACTAGCGGGTCCTGGCCTCTACGAGCAGTACTCC. It is translated as CASSPGLAGPGLYEQYS.

This clonotype was seen at least ten times. V gene TRBV7-9 combines with J gene TRBJ2-2; 9 bases match TRBD1. The CDR3 is 17 residues long. Per the germline V gene, CDR1 is SEHNR and CDR2 is FQNEAQ (reference sequence). Trimming removed 5 bases from V and 5 bases from J; junction bases left unmatched: 12. CDR3 residues: CASSASRQGERTGELFF. The DNA for the CDR3 is TGTGCCAGCAGCGCCTCTAGACAGGGGGAGAGGACCGGGGAGCTGTTTTTT.

This chain uses TRBV18 with TRBJ2-7, with 9 bases fitting TRBD1. Germline loops: CDR1 KGHSH, CDR2 LQKENI. This CDR3 spans 14 amino acids. Losses at the gene ends were 6 bases for V and 4 bases for J; bases not matched to a gene: 7. The CDR3 DNA is TGTGCCAGCTCTTCTATGGGACAGGGTTACGAGCAGTACTTC. Translating it yields CASSSMGQGYEQYF. The entire variable domain, with the rest obtained from reference TRBV18 and TRBJ2-7, is as follows: NAGVMQNPRHLVRRRGQEARLRCSPMKGHSHVYWYRQLPEEGLKFMVYLQKENIIDESGMPKERFSAEFPKEGPSILRIQQVVRGDSAAYFCASSSMGQGYEQYFGPGTRLTVT.

As to this clonotype: This may be a read error, as it is one base from a much larger clone. The chain is built from TRBV7-8 and TRBJ2-5; TRBD2 aligns across 10 bases. Germline V CDR1 and CDR2: SGHVS, FQNEAQ. CDR3 size: 15 residues. DNA of the CDR3: TGTGCCAGCCAAGGGGGGACTAGCGACCAAGAGACCCAGCACTTC. Protein sequence: CASQGGTSDQETQHF.

This clonotype came up many times. CDR3 protein: CASQGLARWGEQFF. The CDR3 region has the DNA TGTGCCAGCCAGGGACTAGCGAGATGGGGTGAGCAGTTCTTC. The rearrangement joins TRBV5-8 to TRBJ2-1, with TRBD2 matching over 10 bases. The CDR3 has 14 amino acids. Germline lookup yields CDR1 SGHTS and CDR2 YDEGEE. V shed 7 bases, J shed 9 bases, and the junction held 10 bases outside the gene matches.

This clonotype appeared once. V usage is TRBV6-1 and J usage is TRBJ2-7; no reliable D call. CDR1 is MNHNS and CDR2 is SASEGT in the germline V gene. This CDR3 spans 13 amino acids. The V end lost 7 bases, the J end lost 4 bases, and 14 bases lay between the germline ends. The CDR3 DNA reads as TGTGCCAGCATAACGAATGTAGGTTACGAGCAGTACTTC. Its protein is CASITNVGYEQYF.

This clonotype was detected ten times or more. The chain is built from TRBV28 and TRBJ1-5, with D unresolved. Germline V gives CDR1 MDHEN, CDR2 SYDVKM. With 2 bases removed from V and 2 bases from J, the gap between germline ends came to 10 bases. This CDR3 has 15 amino acids. CDR3 in DNA: TGTGCCAGCAGTTTAAGCTCGGGAGGCAATCAGCCCCAGCATTTT. Translated, it gives CASSLSSGGNQPQHF.

This clonotype was recorded at least ten times. CDR3 loop: CASSQVRETRPLAYEQYF. The CDR3 nucleotides read TGTGCCAGCAGCCAGGTCAGGGAGACCCGCCCGTTGGCCTACGAGCAGTACTTC. The genes are TRBV11-2 and TRBJ2-7; tentatively, D is TRBD1 or TRBD2 (5 bases each). Per the germline V gene, CDR1 is SGHAT and CDR2 is FQNNGV. The length of the CDR3 is 18 residues. The ends were cut back, 5 bases at V and 2 bases at J, with 25 bases in the middle.